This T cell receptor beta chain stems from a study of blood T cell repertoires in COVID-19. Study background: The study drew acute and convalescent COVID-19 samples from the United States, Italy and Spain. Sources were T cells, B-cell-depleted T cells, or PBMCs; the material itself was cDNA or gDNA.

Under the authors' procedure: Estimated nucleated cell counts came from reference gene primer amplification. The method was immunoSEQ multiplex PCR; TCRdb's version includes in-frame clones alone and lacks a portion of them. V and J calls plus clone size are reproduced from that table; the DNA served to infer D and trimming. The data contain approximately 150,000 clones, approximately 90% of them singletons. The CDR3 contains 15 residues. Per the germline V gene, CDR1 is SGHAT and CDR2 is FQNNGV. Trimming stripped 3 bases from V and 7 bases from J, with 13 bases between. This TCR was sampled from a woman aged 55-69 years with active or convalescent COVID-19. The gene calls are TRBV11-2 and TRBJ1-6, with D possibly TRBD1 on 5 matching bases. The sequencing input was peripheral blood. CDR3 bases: TGTGCCAGCAGCTTGGCCCAAAGGGGCAATTCACCCCTCCACTTT. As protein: CASSLAQRGNSPLHF. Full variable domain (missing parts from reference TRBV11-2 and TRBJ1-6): EAGVAQSPRYKIIEKRQSVAFWCNPISGHATLYWYQQILGQGPKLLIQFQNNGVVDDSQLPKDRFSAERLKGVDSTLKIQPAKLEDSAVYLCASSLAQRGNSPLHFGNGTRLTVT.